These 16 T cell receptor beta chains originate from one sample sequenced in a study of PD-L1 blockade in urothelial cancer. Specified time point: pretreatment peripheral blood. TCRdb keeps only in-frame clones here, not all; method: immunoSEQ multiplex PCR. The table has 43,000 or so clones, around 81% seen once; the top ten hold roughly 15%. The specimen comprised PBMCs, sampled around atezolizumab (anti-PD-L1) treatment. The receptors shown here come from a man aged 55 to 70 with urothelial cancer.

V is TRBV4-2 and J is TRBJ2-1; D possibly corresponds to TRBD2 (5 bases). The length of the CDR3 is 13 residues. CDR1 is LGHNA, CDR2 YNFKEQ, per germline. Trimming stripped 1 base from V and 8 bases from J, with 9 bases between. CDR3 nucleotides: TGTGCCAGCAGCCAAGGGCTGAGGGATGAGCAGTTCTTC. Translation gives CASSQGLRDEQFF.

This chain uses TRBV4-3 with TRBJ2-5; 9 bases align to TRBD2. V was clipped by 1 base and J by 5 bases; unmatched bases: 5. This CDR3 comprises 15 residues. Germline CDR1 is LGHNA and CDR2 is YSLEER. Here the CDR3 reads CASSQGAGGRETQYF. Here the CDR3 DNA reads TGCGCCAGCAGCCAAGGCGCGGGAGGGAGGGAGACCCAGTACTTC.

V usage is TRBV6-6 and J usage is TRBJ1-5, with D unresolved. Germline V lookup: CDR1 MNHNY, CDR2 SVGAGI (reference sequence). V was shortened by 7 bases and J by 0 bases, with 7 bases between the two germline ends. This CDR3 has 13 amino acids. The CDR3: CASNRDSNQPQHF. CDR3 DNA: TGTGCCAGCAACAGAGATAGCAATCAGCCCCAGCATTTT.

This rearrangement joins TRBV13 to TRBJ2-2; D perhaps matches TRBD1 (6 bases). With 3 bases removed from V and 2 bases from J, the gap between germline ends came to 19 bases. The CDR3 contains 18 residues. Germline loops: CDR1 PRHDT, CDR2 FYEKMQ (reference sequence). The CDR3 loop reads CASSFPPARGVNTGELFF. The CDR3 region has the DNA TGTGCCAGCAGCTTTCCCCCCGCCAGGGGCGTTAACACCGGGGAGCTGTTTTTT.

CDR3 loop: CASRTGYEKLFF. DNA of the CDR3: TGTGCCAGCAGGACAGGGTACGAAAAACTGTTTTTT. The chain links TRBV2 to TRBJ1-4; TRBD1 matches 7 bases. V shed 6 bases and J 8 bases; nucleotides not matched to a gene: 3. Germline CDR1 and CDR2: SNHLY and FYNNEI. The CDR3 has 12 residues.

This chain links TRBV6-6 with TRBJ2-5, with 9 bases that match TRBD2. This CDR3 region has 14 residues. CDR1 and CDR2 (germline): MNHNY, SVGAGI (reference sequence). Unmatched junction bases numbered 12, after V lost 6 bases and J lost 10 bases. The CDR3 sequence is CASRPLAGHGDQYF. The CDR3 DNA follows: TGTGCCAGCAGACCTCTAGCGGGGCACGGGGACCAGTACTTC.

The V gene is TRBV11-2, the J gene TRBJ2-1, with 9 positions matching TRBD2. Germline lookup yields CDR1 SGHAT and CDR2 FQNNGV. The CDR3 consists of 14 residues. Trimming took 1 base from V and 6 from J; bases not matched to a gene: 1. The CDR3 protein is CASSLVSGSNEQFF. CDR3 DNA sequence: TGTGCCAGCAGCTTAGTTAGCGGGAGCAATGAGCAGTTCTTC. Variable domain in full (rest from reference TRBV11-2 and TRBJ2-1): EAGVAQSPRYKIIEKRQSVAFWCNPISGHATLYWYQQILGQGPKLLIQFQNNGVVDDSQLPKDRFSAERLKGVDSTLKIQPAKLEDSAVYLCASSLVSGSNEQFFGPGTRLTVL.

The chain recombines TRBV28 with TRBJ1-1; D is uncertain. The CDR3 contains 15 residues. In germline, CDR1 is MDHEN, CDR2 SYDVKM. V was trimmed by 2 bases and J by 5 bases, leaving 15 bases between them. The CDR3 DNA follows: TGTGCCAGCAGTTTACGGGGTAAGGGAGGGACTGAAGCTTTCTTT. Protein product: CASSLRGKGGTEAFF.

The V gene is TRBV11-2, the J gene TRBJ2-7, with TRBD1 matching over 7 bases. Germline-derived CDR1 and CDR2 are SGHAT and FQNNGV. This CDR3 comprises 14 residues. Trimming at V came to 3 bases and at J to 0 bases, leaving 2 bases not matched to a gene. CDR3 nucleotides: TGTGCCAGCAGCTTGGGGACAGTCTCCTACGAGCAGTACTTC. It encodes CASSLGTVSYEQYF. Complete variable domain (other parts from reference TRBV11-2 and TRBJ2-7): EAGVAQSPRYKIIEKRQSVAFWCNPISGHATLYWYQQILGQGPKLLIQFQNNGVVDDSQLPKDRFSAERLKGVDSTLKIQPAKLEDSAVYLCASSLGTVSYEQYFGPGTRLTVT.

This clone was counted once. The V gene is TRBV7-8, the J gene TRBJ2-4, with TRBD2 identical over 14 bases. The junction had 9 bases not matched to a gene; V was cut back by 4 bases and J by 7 bases. This CDR3 is built from 17 residues. Looked up from germline, CDR1 is SGHVS and CDR2 is FQNEAQ. CDR3 bases: TGTGCCAGCAGCTCAAGACTAGCGGGGGGGCAGGATAACATTCAGTACTTC. This sequence encodes CASSSRLAGGQDNIQYF.

This chain uses TRBV6-1 with TRBJ2-3; tentative D call: TRBD1 (5 bases). The CDR3 runs 14 residues. The V gene lost 8 bases and the J gene lost 1 base, with 13 bases spanning the gap. Per germline, CDR1 MNHNS and CDR2 SASEGT. CDR3 residues: CASGAVDGTDTQYF. In DNA form, the CDR3 reads TGTGCCAGCGGGGCAGTGGACGGCACAGATACGCAGTATTTT.

This clone was observed a single time. The chain combines TRBV29-1 with TRBJ2-5, with 11 nucleotides matching TRBD2. The CDR3 consists of 14 residues. CDR1 SQVTM and CDR2 ANQGSEA come from the germline V gene. The trim removed 8 bases at V and 1 base at J, leaving 6 bases unmatched. CDR3 nucleotide sequence: TGCAGCATCCGAACTAGCGGGGGCCAAGAGACCCAGTACTTC. It is translated as CSIRTSGGQETQYF.

V usage is TRBV4-1 and J usage is TRBJ1-4, with D possibly TRBD1 on 6 matching bases. The CDR3 covers 16 residues. The V end was cut by 4 bases, the J end by 6 bases, with 18 bases between. Germline loops: CDR1 MGHRA, CDR2 YSYEKL. The CDR3 nucleotides are TGCGCCAGCAGCCCCACAGTCAGGACAGATTATGAAAAACTGTTTTTT. Protein product: CASSPTVRTDYEKLFF.

This chain joins TRBV5-1 and TRBJ1-4; TRBD1 aligns across 8 bases. In germline, CDR1 is SGHRS, CDR2 YFSETQ. The V gene end was trimmed by 0 bases and the J gene end by 8 bases; junction bases not matched to a gene: 6. The CDR3 has 15 residues. The CDR3 DNA is TGCGCCAGCAGCTTGGTGCAGGGGGCAGGCGAAAAACTGTTTTTT. Translated: CASSLVQGAGEKLFF.

The chain couples TRBV28 to TRBJ2-5; 8 bases are shared with TRBD2. Germline CDR1 is MDHEN and CDR2 is SYDVKM. The trim removed 6 bases at V and 1 base at J, leaving 1 base unmatched. The CDR3 length is 13 residues. CDR3 loop: CASRLAVQETQYF. CDR3 DNA: TGTGCCAGCAGACTAGCGGTCCAAGAGACCCAGTACTTC.

This chain uses TRBV12-2 with TRBJ2-3; no DNA check was done on the table's D call, TRBD2. TRBV12-2 is listed as a pseudogene. CDR3 length equals 19 residues. The CDR3 loop reads CASRLGGGLAINSGDTQYF. CDR3 DNA: TGTGCAAGTCGCTTAGGTGGCGGACTAGCGATAAACTCCGGAGATACGCAGTATTTT.